Each of the 21 T cell receptor beta chains below was sequenced from the same sample in a study of response to subunit inactivated influenza vaccine. Each CDR3 protein is one row after TCRdb ran MiXCR on the RT-PCR reads. The sample lists 650,000 to 800,000 distinct CDR3 sequences; approximately 15% were seen once. The sample was PBMCs from blood, taken approximately 15 days before vaccination. All receptors derive from a man aged 50-60 years who received an inactivated influenza vaccine.

In this sample, this clonotype turned up once. The chain couples TRBV2 to TRBJ2-5; 8 bases are shared with TRBD2. CDR3 length equals 15 residues. Losses at the gene ends were 1 base for V and 7 bases for J; bases not matched to a gene: 8. Germline assignment: CDR1 SNHLY and CDR2 FYNNEI. Written as DNA, the CDR3 is TGTGCCAGCAGTGAAGTGGGACTAGTGAAAGGGACCCAGTACTTC. Protein: CASSEVGLVKGTQYF.

This chain joins TRBV2 and TRBJ2-1; 8 bases align to TRBD1. The CDR3 covers 14 residues. The V and J ends lost 7 bases and 4 bases, in that order; junction bases with no gene match: 6. In germline, CDR1 is SNHLY, CDR2 FYNNEI. The CDR3 loop is CASTGQGNYNEQFF. For the CDR3, the DNA is TGTGCCAGCACCGGACAGGGCAATTACAATGAGCAGTTCTTC. Looking up the rest from reference TRBV2 and TRBJ2-1 gives the full variable domain: EPEVTQTPSHQVTQMGQEVILRCVPISNHLYFYWYRQILGQKVEFLVSFYNNEISEKSEIFDDQFSVERPDGSNFTLKIRSTKLEDSAMYFCASTGQGNYNEQFFGPGTRLTVL.

This clonotype was detected a few times. J is TRBJ2-1 and V is TRBV11-2; 9 bases fit TRBD2. CDR3 size: 16 residues. Germline V gene data show CDR1 as SGHAT and CDR2 as FQNNGV. V gave up 5 bases and J gave up 3 bases; unmatched junction bases: 8. CDR3 DNA sequence: TGTGCCAGCAGCACGAGACTAGCGGTCAACTACAATGAGCAGTTCTTC. Translated: CASSTRLAVNYNEQFF.

V usage is TRBV6-5 and J usage is TRBJ2-1; possible D gene TRBD2, 7 bases. The CDR3 is 15 residues long. V lost 5 bases, J lost 5 bases, and 16 bases lay in between. CDR1 is MNHEY, CDR2 SVGAGI, per germline. The CDR3 loop is CASSHTRGGDNEQFF. DNA for the CDR3: TGTGCCAGCAGTCATACTAGAGGGGGGGACAATGAGCAGTTCTTC.

This clonotype came up a few times. This chain connects TRBV10-3 to TRBJ2-3; no clear D. CDR1 ENHRY and CDR2 SYGVKD come from the germline V gene. The CDR3 runs to 14 residues. V dropped 7 bases and J dropped 2 bases, with 13 bases sitting between them. CDR3 coding DNA: TGTGCCATCACTCCGGGCCCCAACACAGATACGCAGTATTTT. As protein: CAITPGPNTDTQYF.

The chain employs TRBV6-1 and TRBJ1-2, with 10 positions matching TRBD1. The CDR3 is 15 residues long. With V trimmed by 10 bases and J by 3 bases, 11 bases remained unmatched. The germline gives CDR1 MNHNS, CDR2 SASEGT. CDR3 DNA: TGTGCCATTGAGCTCCCGGACAGGGGGGACTATGGCTACACCTTC. Amino acid sequence: CAIELPDRGDYGYTF.

This clonotype was detected ten times or more. The V gene is TRBV4-2, the J gene TRBJ2-1; no clear D. V lost 0 bases and J lost 0, with 12 bases in between. The CDR3 runs 17 residues. In germline, CDR1 is LGHNA, CDR2 YNFKEQ. CDR3 in DNA: TGTGCCAGCAGCCAAGATCTCTTGGCGAGCTCCTACAATGAGCAGTTCTTC. This translates into CASSQDLLASSYNEQFF.

This clonotype was found a few times. The J gene is TRBJ1-4, the V gene TRBV6-5; D remains unclear. The CDR3 extends over 15 amino acids. Looked up from germline, CDR1 is MNHEY and CDR2 is SVGAGI. V was pared by 0 bases and J by 8 bases, with 13 bases between. The CDR3 sequence: CASSYSPSIGEKLFF. CDR3 DNA sequence: TGTGCCAGCAGTTACTCCCCCTCGATAGGGGAAAAACTGTTTTTT.

This clonotype came up a few times. The chain uses TRBV5-6 and TRBJ2-1, with 11 positions matching TRBD2. The germline gives CDR1 SGHDT, CDR2 YYEEEE. J gave up 0 bases and V 0 bases, and 2 bases lay outside the gene matches. The CDR3 extends over 17 amino acids. The CDR3 spells CASSLGGTSGSYNEQFF. For the CDR3, the DNA is TGTGCCAGCAGCTTGGGAGGGACTAGCGGCTCCTACAATGAGCAGTTCTTC. The full variable domain, rest sourced from reference TRBV5-6 and TRBJ2-1, is DAGVTQSPTHLIKTRGQQVTLRCSPKSGHDTVSWYQQALGQGPQFIFQYYEEEERQRGNFPDRFSGHQFPNYSSELNVNALLLGDSALYLCASSLGGTSGSYNEQFFGPGTRLTVL.

This clonotype turned up a few times. V is TRBV9 and J is TRBJ2-2; no clear D gene. This CDR3 is built from 14 residues. V was shortened by 1 base and J by 5 bases, with 9 bases between the two germline ends. Germline V CDR1 and CDR2: SGDLS, YYNGEE. In DNA, the CDR3 is TGTGCCAGCAGCGTATTTGCTACAACCGGGGAGCTGTTTTTT. It yields the protein CASSVFATTGELFF.

The CDR3 region is CASRPTGVSSGANVLTF. The CDR3 region has the DNA TGTGCCAGCCGCCCGACAGGGGTCAGCTCTGGGGCCAACGTCCTGACTTTC. The chain recombines TRBV7-9 with TRBJ2-6, with TRBD1 matching 8 bases. J gave up 0 bases and V 8 bases, and 9 bases lay outside the gene matches. Germline V CDR1 and CDR2: SEHNR, FQNEAQ (reference sequence). The CDR3 is 17 residues long.

This clonotype was found a few times. The V call is TRBV20-1, the J call TRBJ2-5; weak D call: TRBD2 (6 bases). V lost 5 bases and J 4 bases, leaving 14 bases between the germline ends. This CDR3 is 13 amino acids long. CDR1 and CDR2 (germline): DFQATT, SNEGSKA (reference sequence). CDR3 DNA sequence: TGCAGTGCTCCGACGACGGGGGTAGAGACCCAGTACTTC. Its protein product is CSAPTTGVETQYF.

The genes are TRBV11-2 and TRBJ1-5; maybe TRBD1 (5 bases). This CDR3 is 15 amino acids long. V lost 5 bases and J 0 bases, leaving 11 bases between the germline ends. Germline lookup yields CDR1 SGHAT and CDR2 FQNNGV. CDR3 coding DNA: TGTGCCAGCAGCCTCTCGACAGATAGCAATCAGCCCCAGCATTTT. Protein sequence: CASSLSTDSNQPQHF.

The J gene is TRBJ2-7, the V gene TRBV27, with TRBD1 identical over 11 bases. The germline gives CDR1 MNHEY, CDR2 SMNVEV (reference sequence). This CDR3 region has 15 residues. The ends lost 5 bases at V and 4 bases at J; junction bases unmatched: 7. The CDR3 reads CASSRGTGGRYEQYF. CDR3 DNA sequence: TGTGCCAGCAGTAGGGGGACAGGGGGTAGGTACGAGCAGTACTTC.

This chain links TRBV7-9 with TRBJ2-1; 10 bases line up with TRBD1. V was pared by 3 bases and J by 3 bases, with 2 bases of the junction left unmatched. Germline CDR1 and CDR2: SEHNR and FQNEAQ (reference sequence). CDR3 length: 15 residues. CDR3 nucleotides: TGTGCCAGCAGCTTCTGGACAGGGGGCTACAATGAGCAGTTCTTC. This translates into CASSFWTGGYNEQFF.

The J gene is TRBJ2-5, the V gene TRBV28; 10 bases fit TRBD1. The junction had 9 bases not matched to a gene; V was cut back by 4 bases and J by 7 bases. Germline V gene sequence: CDR1 MDHEN, CDR2 SYDVKM. This CDR3 has 15 residues. CDR3 DNA: TGTGCCAGCAGTTCGACGACAGGGGGCTTTGGGACCCAGTACTTC. This encodes CASSSTTGGFGTQYF.

This clonotype turned up a few times. The germline gene is not matched at one end of the junction; a read error may be the cause. The J gene is TRBJ2-1, the V gene TRBV29-1, with TRBD2 matching 13 bases. CDR3 length: 20 residues. Germline values: CDR1 SQVTM, CDR2 ANQGSEA. The CDR3 region has the DNA TGCAGCGTCGAAGCTAAAACTAGCGGGAGGGCCATTAGATCCTACAATGAGCAGTTCTTC. Amino acid sequence: CSVEAKTSGRAIRSYNEQFF.

The chain is built from TRBV11-2 and TRBJ2-1, with 8 bases aligning to TRBD1. Per germline, CDR1 SGHAT and CDR2 FQNNGV. The CDR3 spans 16 residues. The V and J ends lost 4 bases and 9 bases, in that order; junction bases with no gene match: 14. The CDR3 sequence: CASSSENPGQEVEQFF. The CDR3 DNA follows: TGTGCCAGCAGCTCTGAGAACCCGGGACAGGAGGTTGAGCAGTTCTTC. Full variable domain (remainder filled in from reference TRBV11-2 and TRBJ2-1): EAGVAQSPRYKIIEKRQSVAFWCNPISGHATLYWYQQILGQGPKLLIQFQNNGVVDDSQLPKDRFSAERLKGVDSTLKIQPAKLEDSAVYLCASSSENPGQEVEQFFGPGTRLTVL.

The chain employs TRBV7-2 and TRBJ2-7, with 15 bases identical to TRBD2. Germline CDR1 reads SGHTA; CDR2 reads FQGNSA. The CDR3 is 16 residues long. J was trimmed by 6 bases and V by 0 bases; bases with no gene match: 3. CDR3 residues: CASSLALGLAGGEQYF. DNA for the CDR3: TGTGCCAGCAGCTTAGCGCTGGGACTAGCGGGAGGCGAGCAGTACTTC. The variable domain in full, completed from reference TRBV7-2 and TRBJ2-7, reads GAGVSQSPSNKVTEKGKDVELRCDPISGHTALYWYRQSLGQGLEFLIYFQGNSAPDKSGLPSDRFSAERTGGSVSTLTIQRTQQEDSAVYLCASSLALGLAGGEQYFGPGTRLTVT.

The genes are TRBV24-1 and TRBJ2-1; D is undetermined. The CDR3 extends over 11 amino acids. V lost 5 bases and J lost 3, with 1 base in between. Germline V gene sequence: CDR1 KGHDR, CDR2 SFDVKD. CDR3 nucleotide sequence: TGTGCCACCAGTGTCTACAATGAGCAGTTCTTC. It encodes CATSVYNEQFF.

This clonotype was seen a handful of times. The chain links TRBV11-2 to TRBJ2-6, with D unclear. Between the trimmed V and J ends, which lost 1 base and 2 bases, there was a span of 6 bases. Germline V gene data show CDR1 as SGHAT and CDR2 as FQNNGV. This CDR3 spans 15 amino acids. CDR3 sequence reads: CASSLALTGANVLTF. In DNA, the CDR3 is TGTGCCAGCAGCTTAGCCTTAACTGGGGCCAACGTCCTGACTTTC.